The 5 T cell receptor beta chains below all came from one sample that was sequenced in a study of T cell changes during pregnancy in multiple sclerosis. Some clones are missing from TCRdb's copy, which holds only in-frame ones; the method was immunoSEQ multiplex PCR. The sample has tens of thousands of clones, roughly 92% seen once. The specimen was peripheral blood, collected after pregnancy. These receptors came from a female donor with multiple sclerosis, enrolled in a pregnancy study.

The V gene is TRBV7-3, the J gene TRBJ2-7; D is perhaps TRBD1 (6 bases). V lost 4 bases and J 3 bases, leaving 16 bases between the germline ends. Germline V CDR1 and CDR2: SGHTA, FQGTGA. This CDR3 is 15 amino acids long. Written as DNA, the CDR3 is TGTGCCAGCAGCTATTCACCGGGACAAATCTACGAGCAGTACTTC. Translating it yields CASSYSPGQIYEQYF.

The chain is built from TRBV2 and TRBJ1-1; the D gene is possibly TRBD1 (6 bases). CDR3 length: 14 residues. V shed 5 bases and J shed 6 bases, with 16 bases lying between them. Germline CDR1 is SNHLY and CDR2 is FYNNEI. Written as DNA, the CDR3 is TGTGCCAGCAGTCCTGACAGGTTAATGGCTGAAGCTTTCTTT. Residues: CASSPDRLMAEAFF.

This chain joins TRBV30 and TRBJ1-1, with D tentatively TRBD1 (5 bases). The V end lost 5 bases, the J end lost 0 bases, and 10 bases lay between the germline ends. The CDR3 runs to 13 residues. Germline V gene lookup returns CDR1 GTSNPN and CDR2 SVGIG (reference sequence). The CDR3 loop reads CAWGGFVNTEAFF. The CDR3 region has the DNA TGTGCCTGGGGGGGGTTCGTGAACACTGAAGCTTTCTTT.

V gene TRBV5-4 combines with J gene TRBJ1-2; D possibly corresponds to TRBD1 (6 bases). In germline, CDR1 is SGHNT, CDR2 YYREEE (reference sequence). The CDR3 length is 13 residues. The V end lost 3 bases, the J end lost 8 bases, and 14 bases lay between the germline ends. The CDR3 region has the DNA TGTGCCAGCAGCTCCCACAGGGTTTCGGGCTACACCTTC. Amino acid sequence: CASSSHRVSGYTF.

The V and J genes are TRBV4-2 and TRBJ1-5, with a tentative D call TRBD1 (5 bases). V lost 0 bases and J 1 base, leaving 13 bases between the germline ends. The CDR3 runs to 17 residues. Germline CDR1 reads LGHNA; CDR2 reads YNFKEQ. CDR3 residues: CASSQDGGRGSNQPQHF. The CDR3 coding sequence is TGTGCCAGCAGCCAAGATGGGGGGAGAGGGAGCAATCAGCCCCAGCATTTT.